This is a list of T cell receptor beta chains from one sample in a study of blood T cells in healthy people across ages. Via MiXCR, TCRdb re-called the 5' RACE reads, giving one row per CDR3 protein. The table shows some 1.5 million distinct CDR3 sequences, with approximately 43% occurring only once. The sequenced sample consisted of blood. The receptors derive from a woman between 18 and 30 years old in good health. Each CDR3 is given with its conserved first and last residue. The order of the fields is J gene, D gene, V gene, clone size, CDR3 DNA, CDR3 protein. The D gene is left open where the match is weak. A row's size may be missing; if present it is once, few, many or a size class.

j_call: TRBJ2-1; d_call: NA; v_call: TRBV5-1; clone_size: NA; cdr3_nt: TGCGCCAGCGGAAAGGCCTACAATGAGCAGTTCTTC; cdr3_aa: CASGKAYNEQFF
j_call: TRBJ2-1; d_call: NA; v_call: TRBV15; clone_size: NA; cdr3_nt: TGTGCCACCGGGAAAGCGGGTGTGTACAATGAGCAGTTCTTC; cdr3_aa: CATGKAGVYNEQFF
j_call: TRBJ1-1; d_call: NA; v_call: TRBV4-3; clone_size: NA; cdr3_nt: TGCGCCAGCAGCCAAGATTATAGGGGGTTCGCTGAAGCTTTCTTT; cdr3_aa: CASSQDYRGFAEAFF
j_call: TRBJ2-7; d_call: NA; v_call: TRBV29-1; clone_size: few; cdr3_nt: TGCAGCGCCGGACTCAGGGGAAGCGAGCAGTACTTC; cdr3_aa: CSAGLRGSEQYF
j_call: TRBJ1-2; d_call: NA; v_call: TRBV9; clone_size: NA; cdr3_nt: TGTGCCAGCAGCGACGGAGCGCTAAGCTATGGCTACACCTTC; cdr3_aa: CASSDGALSYGYTF
j_call: TRBJ2-5; d_call: NA; v_call: TRBV5-1; clone_size: NA; cdr3_nt: TGCGCCAGCTCCTCCAGACTAATCAAAGAGACCCAGTACTTC; cdr3_aa: CASSSRLIKETQYF
j_call: TRBJ2-2; d_call: NA; v_call: TRBV6-4; clone_size: NA; cdr3_nt: TGTGCCAGCCGCGGCGCGGCGTCCACCGGGGAGCTGTTTTTT; cdr3_aa: CASRGAASTGELFF
j_call: TRBJ2-4; d_call: NA; v_call: TRBV7-2; clone_size: NA; cdr3_nt: TGTGCCAGCAGCCGTTTTGGGAGGACTTTAGCCAAAAACATTCAGTACTTC; cdr3_aa: CASSRFGRTLAKNIQYF
j_call: TRBJ1-1; d_call: NA; v_call: TRBV6-2/TRBV6-3; clone_size: NA; cdr3_nt: TGTGCCAGCAGTTACTCCCGACAGGTCATGAACACTGAAGCTTTCTTT; cdr3_aa: CASSYSRQVMNTEAFF
j_call: TRBJ1-5; d_call: TRBD1; v_call: TRBV12-3/TRBV12-4; clone_size: NA; cdr3_nt: TGTGCCAGCACCGAGACAGGGTATAGCAATCAGCCCCAGCATTTT; cdr3_aa: CASTETGYSNQPQHF
j_call: TRBJ2-7; d_call: NA; v_call: TRBV15; clone_size: NA; cdr3_nt: TGTGCCACCAGCAAGGGGATTATGGGCGAGCAGTACTTC; cdr3_aa: CATSKGIMGEQYF
j_call: TRBJ1-2; d_call: TRBD1; v_call: TRBV4-3; clone_size: NA; cdr3_nt: TGCGCCAGCAGCCGCGACAGGGTAAAGGACTATGGCTACACCTTC; cdr3_aa: CASSRDRVKDYGYTF
j_call: TRBJ2-7; d_call: NA; v_call: TRBV6-2/TRBV6-3; clone_size: NA; cdr3_nt: TGTGCCAGCAGTTTCATCCCGGGTCGCTACCCCTACGAGCAGTACTTC; cdr3_aa: CASSFIPGRYPYEQYF
j_call: TRBJ2-1; d_call: TRBD2; v_call: TRBV11-2; clone_size: NA; cdr3_nt: TGTGCCAGCAGCCCCCCCCGGACTAGCGGATACAATGAGCAGTTCTTC; cdr3_aa: CASSPPRTSGYNEQFF
j_call: TRBJ2-7; d_call: TRBD2; v_call: TRBV7-2; clone_size: NA; cdr3_nt: TGTGCCAGCAGCGGCTCCGGGACTAGAGATTACAATGAGCAGTACTTC; cdr3_aa: CASSGSGTRDYNEQYF
j_call: TRBJ2-3; d_call: TRBD2; v_call: TRBV20-1; clone_size: few; cdr3_nt: TGCGCCCCGGGACTAGCGGGAGTTGATACGCAGTATTTT; cdr3_aa: CAPGLAGVDTQYF
j_call: TRBJ2-7; d_call: NA; v_call: TRBV20-1; clone_size: few; cdr3_nt: TGCAGTGCCTCCGCTAGGTACGAGCAGTACTTC; cdr3_aa: CSASARYEQYF
j_call: TRBJ2-3; d_call: TRBD2; v_call: TRBV20-1; clone_size: few; cdr3_nt: TGCAGTGCTGATAGCGGGATGACAGATACGCAGTATTTT; cdr3_aa: CSADSGMTDTQYF
j_call: TRBJ1-1; d_call: NA; v_call: TRBV7-2; clone_size: few; cdr3_nt: TGTGCCAGCAGCCCCGGGGGCACGAACACTGAAGCTTTCTTT; cdr3_aa: CASSPGGTNTEAFF
j_call: TRBJ1-1; d_call: NA; v_call: TRBV27; clone_size: NA; cdr3_nt: TGTGCCAGCAGTCCTGACACCGCTGAAGCTTTCTTT; cdr3_aa: CASSPDTAEAFF
j_call: TRBJ2-1; d_call: NA; v_call: TRBV20-1; clone_size: NA; cdr3_nt: TGCAGTGCTTACCGGGACCCAGCTGACAATGAGCAGTTCTTC; cdr3_aa: CSAYRDPADNEQFF
j_call: TRBJ2-3; d_call: NA; v_call: TRBV20-1; clone_size: NA; cdr3_nt: TGCAGTGCTAGAGATATCGGCGGGACAGATACGCAGTATTTT; cdr3_aa: CSARDIGGTDTQYF
j_call: TRBJ2-1; d_call: NA; v_call: TRBV24-1; clone_size: NA; cdr3_nt: TGTGCCACGCGGGGTGGGGGATCTGGGATCGATGAGCAGTTCTTC; cdr3_aa: CATRGGGSGIDEQFF
j_call: TRBJ2-3; d_call: TRBD2; v_call: TRBV5-1; clone_size: few; cdr3_nt: TGCGCCAGCAGCGGAAGCGGGAGGCTCTGGGATACGCAGTATTTT; cdr3_aa: CASSGSGRLWDTQYF
j_call: TRBJ1-2; d_call: NA; v_call: TRBV20-1; clone_size: NA; cdr3_nt: TGCAGTGCTAGGAGTCGGGGGTCGGGTGGCTACACCTTC; cdr3_aa: CSARSRGSGGYTF
j_call: TRBJ2-1; d_call: TRBD1; v_call: TRBV3-1; clone_size: NA; cdr3_nt: TGTGCCAGCAGCCAAGAGACGGGACAGGGGTTGTTCAATGAGCAGTTCTTC; cdr3_aa: CASSQETGQGLFNEQFF
j_call: TRBJ1-1; d_call: NA; v_call: TRBV7-8; clone_size: NA; cdr3_nt: TGTGCCAGCAGCCCTCTACAGGTCCGTGAAGCTTTCTTT; cdr3_aa: CASSPLQVREAFF
j_call: TRBJ2-1; d_call: NA; v_call: TRBV14; clone_size: few; cdr3_nt: TGTGCCAGCAGCCTCGCGGACAGCTACTACAATGAGCAGTTCTTC; cdr3_aa: CASSLADSYYNEQFF
j_call: TRBJ2-4; d_call: NA; v_call: TRBV5-1; clone_size: NA; cdr3_nt: TGCGCCAGCAGCCTAACCAGGGATGGTGAGCAGTACTTC; cdr3_aa: CASSLTRDGEQYF
j_call: TRBJ2-5; d_call: TRBD1; v_call: TRBV7-9; clone_size: NA; cdr3_nt: TGTGCCAGCGGTTTTTTCGGGACAGGGCTAAATGAGCAGTACTTC; cdr3_aa: CASGFFGTGLNEQYF
j_call: TRBJ1-6; d_call: TRBD1; v_call: TRBV6-1; clone_size: NA; cdr3_nt: TGTGCCAGCAGTCATACTGGACAGGGTAGCTATAATTCACCCCTCCACTTT; cdr3_aa: CASSHTGQGSYNSPLHF
j_call: TRBJ2-1; d_call: TRBD2; v_call: TRBV7-2; clone_size: NA; cdr3_nt: TGTGCCAGCAGCATGTATTCTAGCGGGAGAGGCAATGAGCAGTTCTTC; cdr3_aa: CASSMYSSGRGNEQFF
j_call: TRBJ1-1; d_call: NA; v_call: TRBV5-1; clone_size: few; cdr3_nt: TGCGCCAGCAGAAGCTCGAACACTGAAGCTTTCTTT; cdr3_aa: CASRSSNTEAFF
j_call: TRBJ2-7; d_call: TRBD2; v_call: TRBV10-2; clone_size: NA; cdr3_nt: TGCGCCAGCAGCGACTGGACTAGCGGGAGCTACGAGCAGTACTTC; cdr3_aa: CASSDWTSGSYEQYF
j_call: TRBJ2-7; d_call: TRBD2; v_call: TRBV4-3; clone_size: NA; cdr3_nt: TGCGCCAGCAGCCAAATGGGACTAGCGGGGGCCGAGCAGTACTTC; cdr3_aa: CASSQMGLAGAEQYF
j_call: TRBJ1-1; d_call: NA; v_call: TRBV7-3; clone_size: NA; cdr3_nt: TGTGCCAGCAGCGCCTCGACAGGGAACACTGAAGCTTTCTTT; cdr3_aa: CASSASTGNTEAFF
j_call: TRBJ2-1; d_call: NA; v_call: TRBV29-1; clone_size: NA; cdr3_nt: TGCAGCGTCGGGGGCATCCCGGGACTCAGGCCCAATGAGCAGTTCTTC; cdr3_aa: CSVGGIPGLRPNEQFF
j_call: TRBJ2-1; d_call: TRBD2; v_call: TRBV6-6; clone_size: few; cdr3_nt: TGTGCCAGCAGTTACGGGTCGCGGGAGGGTTCTAATGAGCAGTTCTTC; cdr3_aa: CASSYGSREGSNEQFF
j_call: TRBJ2-2; d_call: TRBD2; v_call: TRBV7-2; clone_size: few; cdr3_nt: TGTGCCAGCAGCTCCAAGCGGGCTAGCGGGAACACCGGGGAGCTGTTTTTT; cdr3_aa: CASSSKRASGNTGELFF
j_call: TRBJ2-1; d_call: NA; v_call: TRBV15; clone_size: NA; cdr3_nt: TGTGCCACCAGCAGAGAGGGGCCGAGCACAGCTCAGCAGTTCTTC; cdr3_aa: CATSREGPSTAQQFF
j_call: TRBJ2-1; d_call: TRBD2; v_call: TRBV5-1; clone_size: NA; cdr3_nt: TGCGCCAGCAGAACCGGGACTAGCATGCACAATGAGCAGTTCTTC; cdr3_aa: CASRTGTSMHNEQFF
j_call: TRBJ1-4; d_call: NA; v_call: TRBV20-1; clone_size: NA; cdr3_nt: TGCAGTGCTAGGGCCAACGTTGCAACTAATGAAAAACTGTTTTTT; cdr3_aa: CSARANVATNEKLFF
j_call: TRBJ2-4; d_call: TRBD1; v_call: TRBV7-2; clone_size: NA; cdr3_nt: TGTGCCAGCAGCCCAGGACAGGATAGATCCAAAAACATTCAGTACTTC; cdr3_aa: CASSPGQDRSKNIQYF
j_call: TRBJ1-5; d_call: TRBD1; v_call: TRBV12-3/TRBV12-4; clone_size: NA; cdr3_nt: TGTGCCAGCAGCCCTCAAGGACAGGTTCGACAGCCCCAGCATTTT; cdr3_aa: CASSPQGQVRQPQHF
j_call: TRBJ2-7; d_call: NA; v_call: TRBV4-1; clone_size: few; cdr3_nt: TGCGCCAGCAGCCAAGATCTGCCAGGGATGAACGAGCAGTACTTC; cdr3_aa: CASSQDLPGMNEQYF
j_call: TRBJ2-5; d_call: NA; v_call: TRBV6-6; clone_size: few; cdr3_nt: TGTGCCAGCACCGGGACTGGCCAAGAGACCCAGTACTTC; cdr3_aa: CASTGTGQETQYF
j_call: TRBJ2-7; d_call: NA; v_call: TRBV27; clone_size: few; cdr3_nt: TGTGCCAGCAGTTTCCAGTCCTACTCCTACGAGCAGTACTTC; cdr3_aa: CASSFQSYSYEQYF
j_call: TRBJ2-1; d_call: NA; v_call: TRBV7-2; clone_size: few; cdr3_nt: TGTGCCAGCAGCATCGACACAACAGGTGTGGGGAATGAGCAGTTCTTC; cdr3_aa: CASSIDTTGVGNEQFF
j_call: TRBJ2-7; d_call: TRBD2; v_call: TRBV13; clone_size: NA; cdr3_nt: TGTGCCAGCACCAATTCCAAAGGGCTAGCGGTAACATCCTACGAGCAGTACTTC; cdr3_aa: CASTNSKGLAVTSYEQYF
j_call: TRBJ2-7; d_call: NA; v_call: TRBV28; clone_size: NA; cdr3_nt: TGTGCCGGCAGTTTATTAGCCTCTACCTACGAGCAGTACTTC; cdr3_aa: CAGSLLASTYEQYF
j_call: TRBJ2-1; d_call: NA; v_call: TRBV9; clone_size: few; cdr3_nt: TGTGCCAGCAGCGTAGCCCGGGGGACGTACAATGAGCAGTTCTTC; cdr3_aa: CASSVARGTYNEQFF
j_call: TRBJ2-7; d_call: NA; v_call: TRBV7-2; clone_size: NA; cdr3_nt: TGTGCCAGCAGCACAAGCGGGTTCTCCTACGGGCAGTACTTC; cdr3_aa: CASSTSGFSYGQYF
j_call: TRBJ2-7; d_call: NA; v_call: TRBV6-2/TRBV6-3; clone_size: NA; cdr3_nt: TGTGCCAGCAGTTACTCACAGGGTTCTATCTACGAGCAGTACTTC; cdr3_aa: CASSYSQGSIYEQYF
j_call: TRBJ2-1; d_call: TRBD1; v_call: TRBV6-2/TRBV6-3; clone_size: few; cdr3_nt: TGTGCCAGCCGCATAGACGGGACAGACAATGAGCAGTTCTTC; cdr3_aa: CASRIDGTDNEQFF
j_call: TRBJ1-5; d_call: NA; v_call: TRBV20-1; clone_size: few; cdr3_nt: TGCAGTGCTGGCCCCGACAGATATAGCAATCAGCCCCAGCATTTT; cdr3_aa: CSAGPDRYSNQPQHF